This T cell receptor beta chain was identified during a study of T cell responses to AZD1222 COVID-19 vaccine. Sequencing used immunoSEQ multiplex PCR; TCRdb keeps in-frame clones, though not all of them. Of about 76,000 clones in the sample, around three quarters were seen once. As to this clone: Its antigen remains unknown.

Overall study findings and caveats: White British ancestry dominated among donors, who included more females, and clonal diversity was possibly underestimated. Researchers took repertoire samples only after the peak T cell response had come. Seropositivity was recorded at baseline in only 6 or 7 AZD1222 recipients.

This TCR was recovered from an adult who received the MenACWY meningococcal vaccine as a control. The material was peripheral blood, obtained 28 days after the second dose of the MenACWY control vaccine.

The CDR3: CASSYRQRTNEKLFF. CDR3 nucleotide sequence: TGTGCCAGCAGTTATAGACAGAGAACTAATGAAAAACTGTTTTTT. V is TRBV2 and J is TRBJ1-4; tentatively, D is TRBD1 (5 bases). Trimming stripped 5 bases from V and 1 base from J, with 11 bases between. The CDR3 spans 15 residues. Looked up from germline, CDR1 is SNHLY and CDR2 is FYNNEI.